Listed below are T cell receptor beta chains from one sample, sequenced in a study of siplizumab effects on memory and regulatory T cells. Produced via immunoSEQ multiplex PCR; TCRdb's table is partial and in-frame only. The data contain 100,000 or so clones, more than 90% of them singletons. Material for sequencing was CD4+ T cells sorted from blood. The receptors stem from a human donor in good health. Some clones in this sample may be carry-over from other donors' samples. Each CDR3 is given with its conserved first and last residue. The D gene is left open where the match is weak. Clone sizes are given selectively: once, few, many, or a class where the clone is expanded.

. | TRBJ2-5 | TRBD2 | TRBV27 | TGTGCCAGCCGTGCCGGGAGGGCCGTTGAGACCCAGTACTTC | CASRAGRAVETQYF
. | TRBJ1-6 | TRBD1 | TRBV30 | TGTGCCGGAGTGGACAGGATCAAAGTCAATTCACCCCTCCACTTT | CAGVDRIKVNSPLHF
. | TRBJ2-7 | . | TRBV11-2 | TGTGCCAGCAGCTTAGGTCCCGCGACAGGTTACGAGCAGTACTTC | CASSLGPATGYEQYF
. | TRBJ1-2 | . | TRBV28 | TGTGCCAGCAGTCCCCCCGGAGGGCGAAAGAACTATGGCTACACCTTC | CASSPPGGRKNYGYTF
. | TRBJ1-2 | TRBD1 | TRBV18 | TGTGCCAGCTCACCAAGACAGGGAGAAAACTATGGCTACACCTTC | CASSPRQGENYGYTF
. | TRBJ2-3 | . | TRBV29-1 | TGCAGCGTTGTTGAGGGCCCAGATACGCAGTATTTT | CSVVEGPDTQYF
. | TRBJ2-1 | . | TRBV7-9 | TGTGCCAGCAGCTCGCGAACCAGGAGTAACAATGAGCAGTTCTTC | CASSSRTRSNNEQFF
once | TRBJ2-4 | TRBD2 | TRBV9 | TGTGCCAGCAGCGGAGGACTAGCGGGAGTAAACATTCAGTACTTC | CASSGGLAGVNIQYF
. | TRBJ2-7 | . | TRBV6-5 | TGTGCCAGTCGGAGGTATCCCTACGAGCAGTACTTC | CASRRYPYEQYF
. | TRBJ1-1 | . | TRBV29-1 | TGCAGCGTTGACAGGACAAGAATGAACACTGAAGCTTTCTTT | CSVDRTRMNTEAFF
. | TRBJ2-1 | TRBD2 | TRBV6-6 | TGTGCCAGCAGTACCACCAATCTAGCGGGAGGTCATGAGCAGTTCTTC | CASSTTNLAGGHEQFF
. | TRBJ2-1 | . | TRBV5-4 | TGTGCCAGCACAGGGGCCTACAATGAGCAGTTCTTC | CASTGAYNEQFF
. | TRBJ2-1 | TRBD2 | TRBV7-3 | TGTGCCAGCAGCTTAAGGGACGGGAGGGACTACAATGAGCAGTTCTTC | CASSLRDGRDYNEQFF
once | TRBJ2-1 | TRBD2 | TRBV9 | TGTGCCAGCAGCCGTGATAGCGGGAGGACCTACAATGAGCAGTTCTTC | CASSRDSGRTYNEQFF
. | TRBJ1-6 | . | TRBV5-1 | TGCGCCAGCAGAGCGACAGCAGACCCAGCTAATTCACCCCTCCACTTT | CASRATADPANSPLHF
. | TRBJ2-3 | . | TRBV2 | TGTGCCAGCACCCAAAATGGGGCTAGGACAGATACGCAGTATTTT | CASTQNGARTDTQYF
. | TRBJ2-1 | . | TRBV29-1 | TGCAGCGTCAGCGGACCGGCGGCCTACAATGAGCAGTTCTTC | CSVSGPAAYNEQFF
once | TRBJ2-6 | TRBD2 | TRBV7-9 | TGTGCCAGCAGCCAGTCCAGCGGGAGGGCCAGTGGGGCCAACGTCCTGACTTTC | CASSQSSGRASGANVLTF
. | TRBJ1-1 | TRBD1 | TRBV5-1 | TGCGCCAGCAGCTACACAGGGGGGAACACTGAAGCTTTCTTT | CASSYTGGNTEAFF
. | TRBJ1-2 | TRBD1 | TRBV9 | TGTGCCAGCAGCCCTGACAGGGACTATGGCTACACCTTC | CASSPDRDYGYTF
. | TRBJ2-2 | . | TRBV4-2 | TGTGCCAGCAGCCAAGATGATCCTAGCACCGGGGAGCTGTTTTTT | CASSQDDPSTGELFF
. | TRBJ2-6 | . | TRBV5-3 | TGTGCCAGAAGCTACACAGGGCCTGGGGCCAACGTCCTGACTTTC | CARSYTGPGANVLTF
once | TRBJ1-1 | . | TRBV5-1 | TGCGCCAGCAGCTCTTACCGCACCAGGGATCTCTACACTGAAGCTTTCTTT | CASSSYRTRDLYTEAFF
. | TRBJ1-4 | TRBD1 | TRBV6-6 | TGTGCCAGCCAAGGGGGCGCGGATGAAAAACTGTTTTTT | CASQGGADEKLFF
once | TRBJ2-5 | . | TRBV15 | TGTGCCACCAGCAGAGATTTAGCGGTAGGGGGGGAGACCCAGTACTTC | CATSRDLAVGGETQYF
. | TRBJ2-6 | . | TRBV5-4 | TGTGCCAGCAGGATGGGACAACCCTCTGGGGCCAACGTCCTGACTTTC | CASRMGQPSGANVLTF
. | TRBJ2-7 | . | TRBV28 | TGTGCCAGCAGTTTACTCGAGGGAGCGGGCTACGCGGCGGACAGCAACGACGAGCAGTACTTC | CASSLLEGAGYAADSNDEQYF
. | TRBJ1-1 | . | TRBV6-1 | TGTGCCAGCAGTGCGGAGACGATCATGAACACTGAAGCTTTCTTT | CASSAETIMNTEAFF
. | TRBJ2-1 | . | TRBV19 | TGTGCCAGTAGTAAACGGACTCAGAACAATGAGCAGTTCTTC | CASSKRTQNNEQFF
few | TRBJ2-7 | TRBD1 | TRBV11-2 | TGTGCCAGCAGCTCCGGGACAGGGGGGGGTGAGCAGTACTTC | CASSSGTGGGEQYF
. | TRBJ2-5 | TRBD1 | TRBV28 | TGTGCCAGCAGCTCCATTCGGGACAGTCGAGACCAAGAGACCCAGTACTTC | CASSSIRDSRDQETQYF
. | TRBJ2-5 | TRBD1 | TRBV27 | TGTGCCAGCAGTTCCTGGCCGGGACAGGGAAAAGAGACCCAGTACTTC | CASSSWPGQGKETQYF
. | TRBJ2-3 | TRBD1 | TRBV19 | TGTGCCAGTAGTCCCCCCGCCGGGACAGGCACAGATACGCAGTATTTT | CASSPPAGTGTDTQYF
. | TRBJ2-7 | . | TRBV4-2 | TGTGCCAGCAGCCATCGACAGGATAACTACGAGCAGTACTTC | CASSHRQDNYEQYF
. | TRBJ1-5 | TRBD1 | TRBV7-4 | TGTGCCAGCAGCCCACCACAGGGGGCCAGCAATCAGCCCCAGCATTTT | CASSPPQGASNQPQHF
. | TRBJ2-5 | TRBD2 | TRBV5-1 | TGCGCCAGCAGCCGGGGACTAGCGGGAGTTGGGGAGACCCAGTACTTC | CASSRGLAGVGETQYF
few | TRBJ1-2 | . | TRBV6-1 | TGTGCCAGCAGTGCAACAGTAAACTATGGCTACACCTTC | CASSATVNYGYTF
. | TRBJ2-3 | . | TRBV7-3 | TGTGCCAGCAGCGCAGGACTGCGCACAGATACGCAGTATTTT | CASSAGLRTDTQYF
. | TRBJ2-1 | TRBD2 | TRBV19 | TGTGCCAGTAGTATCGGCAGCGGGAGGGGTAATGAGCAGTTCTTC | CASSIGSGRGNEQFF
. | TRBJ2-3 | . | TRBV19 | TGTGCCAGTAGTCCAACGGGTGCAGTAGATACGCAGTATTTT | CASSPTGAVDTQYF
. | TRBJ2-1 | TRBD2 | TRBV10-3 | TGTGCCGCCCGACTAGCGCCCGTATACAATGAGCAGTTCTTC | CAARLAPVYNEQFF
. | TRBJ2-7 | . | TRBV28 | TGTGCCAGCAGTTTGGCTGGACAGGCCGGGGGCTACGAGCAGTACTTC | CASSLAGQAGGYEQYF
. | TRBJ1-3 | . | TRBV28 | TGTGCCAGCAGTTCCTCCAGCTCTGGAAACACCATATATTTT | CASSSSSSGNTIYF
once | TRBJ1-1 | . | TRBV11-1 | TGTGCCAGCAGCTTAGATAGGTGGCTGATGAATACTGAAGCTTTCTTT | CASSLDRWLMNTEAFF
. | TRBJ1-2 | . | TRBV2 | TGTGCCAGCAGTGGGGGATCAGGGAACTATGGCTACACCTTC | CASSGGSGNYGYTF
. | TRBJ2-1 | TRBD2 | TRBV5-5 | TGTGCCAGCAGCTGGACCGGGACTAGCGGGAGGGAGGAGCAGTTCTTC | CASSWTGTSGREEQFF
. | TRBJ2-7 | . | TRBV7-2 | TGTGCCAGCAGCTTAGCGGGAAGCCACGAGCAGTACTTC | CASSLAGSHEQYF
. | TRBJ2-5 | . | TRBV11-2 | TGTGCCAGCAGCTTAGACAGGGTAGAGACCCAGTACTTC | CASSLDRVETQYF
. | TRBJ1-2 | . | TRBV5-4 | TGTGCCAGCAGCTTGGTTCAGCAGGGCTACACCTTC | CASSLVQQGYTF